The rows below give T cell receptor beta chains drawn from one sample of a study of beta chain features in type 1 diabetes. Repertoires were generated with immunoSEQ multiplex PCR, while TCRdb's copy carries only in-frame clones and drops some. The sample holds around 250,000 clones, 27% seen once. Input material: central memory CD4+ T cells from blood. These receptors originate from a man aged 25-40 years in good health. CDR3s include the opening cysteine and the closing phenylalanine or tryptophan. Fields, in order: CDR3 protein, CDR3 DNA, D gene, clone size, V gene, J gene. The D gene is left open where the match is weak. Rows give clone size only sometimes, using once, few, many, or a class for an expanded clone.

CDR3aa: CASSLSPGPEGDTQYF
CDR3nt: TGTGCCAGCAGCCTATCCCCGGGCCCCGAGGGCGATACGCAGTATTTT
d_gene: -
abundance: -
v_gene: TRBV4-2
j_gene: TRBJ2-3

CDR3aa: CASSFRRAEETQYF
CDR3nt: TGTGCCAGCAGCTTCAGAAGGGCTGAGGAGACCCAGTACTTC
d_gene: -
abundance: few
v_gene: TRBV5-4
j_gene: TRBJ2-5

CDR3aa: CASSSLVGGPSDTQYF
CDR3nt: TGTGCCAGCAGCTCACTTGTGGGGGGGCCTTCAGATACGCAGTATTTT
d_gene: -
abundance: once
v_gene: TRBV7-6
j_gene: TRBJ2-3

CDR3aa: CSAIPGPAETQYF
CDR3nt: TGCAGCGCTATACCCGGACCCGCAGAGACCCAGTACTTC
d_gene: -
abundance: few
v_gene: TRBV29-1
j_gene: TRBJ2-5

CDR3aa: CACPALGGASGANVLTF
CDR3nt: TGTGCCTGCCCTGCCCTGGGGGGGGCCTCTGGGGCCAACGTCCTGACTTTC
d_gene: -
abundance: few
v_gene: TRBV30
j_gene: TRBJ2-6

CDR3aa: CASSQTGANTEAFF
CDR3nt: TGTGCCAGCTCACAGACAGGGGCGAACACTGAAGCTTTCTTT
d_gene: TRBD1
abundance: -
v_gene: TRBV18
j_gene: TRBJ1-1

CDR3aa: CASSVGLAGSSTDTQYF
CDR3nt: TGTGCCAGCAGCGTAGGGCTAGCGGGTTCTAGCACAGATACGCAGTATTTT
d_gene: TRBD2
abundance: -
v_gene: TRBV9
j_gene: TRBJ2-3

CDR3aa: CASSSRQGLYEQYF
CDR3nt: TGTGCCAGCAGCTCTCGACAGGGACTATACGAGCAGTACTTC
d_gene: -
abundance: few
v_gene: TRBV7-9
j_gene: TRBJ2-7

CDR3aa: CASSQGPFQETQYF
CDR3nt: TGCGCCAGCAGCCAGGGACCGTTCCAAGAGACCCAGTACTTC
d_gene: -
abundance: -
v_gene: TRBV4-1
j_gene: TRBJ2-5

CDR3aa: CASSPGGVETQYF
CDR3nt: TGTGCCAGCTCTCCAGGCGGGGTTGAGACCCAGTACTTC
d_gene: -
abundance: -
v_gene: TRBV6-5
j_gene: TRBJ2-5

CDR3aa: CACTRGSLREHYNEQFF
CDR3nt: TGTGCCTGCACCAGGGGTTCCCTTAGGGAGCACTACAATGAGCAGTTCTTC
d_gene: -
abundance: once
v_gene: TRBV30
j_gene: TRBJ2-1

CDR3aa: CASSGTEPYEQYF
CDR3nt: TGTGCCAGCAGCGGAACAGAGCCCTACGAGCAGTACTTC
d_gene: -
abundance: -
v_gene: TRBV9
j_gene: TRBJ2-7

CDR3aa: CASSFSPGEFGNEQFF
CDR3nt: TGTGCCAGCAGCTTTTCCCCAGGGGAATTTGGCAATGAGCAGTTCTTC
d_gene: -
abundance: -
v_gene: TRBV5-6
j_gene: TRBJ2-1

CDR3aa: CASSPPTSSGGAVDTQYF
CDR3nt: TGTGCCAGCAGCCCCCCCACTTCTAGCGGGGGGGCCGTGGATACGCAGTATTTT
d_gene: TRBD2
abundance: -
v_gene: TRBV5-4
j_gene: TRBJ2-3

CDR3aa: CASSSGTDTEKLFF
CDR3nt: TGTGCCAGCAGCTCCGGGACAGATACTGAAAAACTGTTTTTT
d_gene: TRBD1
abundance: -
v_gene: TRBV7-6
j_gene: TRBJ1-4

CDR3aa: CASSTGQAATGELFF
CDR3nt: TGTGCCAGCTCAACTGGACAGGCCGCCACCGGGGAGCTGTTTTTT
d_gene: TRBD1
abundance: -
v_gene: TRBV18
j_gene: TRBJ2-2

CDR3aa: CASSEGSPEAFF
CDR3nt: TGTGCCAGCAGTGAGGGGTCCCCTGAAGCTTTCTTT
d_gene: -
abundance: -
v_gene: TRBV6-1
j_gene: TRBJ1-1

CDR3aa: CASSRLGYGEQFF
CDR3nt: TGCGCCAGCAGCCGACTTGGTTACGGCGAGCAGTTCTTC
d_gene: -
abundance: -
v_gene: TRBV4-1
j_gene: TRBJ2-1

CDR3aa: CASRPPTRNEQFF
CDR3nt: TGTGCCAGCAGACCCCCGACAAGGAATGAGCAGTTCTTC
d_gene: -
abundance: many
v_gene: TRBV7-9
j_gene: TRBJ2-1

CDR3aa: CAISGLAAYNEQFF
CDR3nt: TGTGCCATCAGTGGGCTAGCGGCCTACAATGAGCAGTTCTTC
d_gene: TRBD2
abundance: -
v_gene: TRBV10-3
j_gene: TRBJ2-1

CDR3aa: CASSSVGTASYEQYF
CDR3nt: TGTGCCAGCAGTTCCGTGGGGACAGCATCCTACGAGCAGTACTTC
d_gene: TRBD1
abundance: few
v_gene: TRBV27
j_gene: TRBJ2-7

CDR3aa: CASSESTETQYF
CDR3nt: TGTGCCAGCAGTGAATCCACAGAGACCCAGTACTTC
d_gene: -
abundance: few
v_gene: TRBV25-1
j_gene: TRBJ2-5

CDR3aa: CASSSPSGVGEQFF
CDR3nt: TGTGCCAGCAGTTCCCCCTCAGGGGTCGGTGAGCAGTTCTTC
d_gene: -
abundance: -
v_gene: TRBV6-5
j_gene: TRBJ2-1

CDR3aa: CAISDAMSYEQYF
CDR3nt: TGTGCCATCAGTGACGCTATGTCCTACGAGCAGTACTTC
d_gene: -
abundance: medium-sized
v_gene: TRBV10-3
j_gene: TRBJ2-7

CDR3aa: CASSLWGTGSTDTQYF
CDR3nt: TGTGCCAGCAGTTTATGGGGGACAGGGTCTACAGATACGCAGTATTTT
d_gene: TRBD1
abundance: few
v_gene: TRBV27
j_gene: TRBJ2-3